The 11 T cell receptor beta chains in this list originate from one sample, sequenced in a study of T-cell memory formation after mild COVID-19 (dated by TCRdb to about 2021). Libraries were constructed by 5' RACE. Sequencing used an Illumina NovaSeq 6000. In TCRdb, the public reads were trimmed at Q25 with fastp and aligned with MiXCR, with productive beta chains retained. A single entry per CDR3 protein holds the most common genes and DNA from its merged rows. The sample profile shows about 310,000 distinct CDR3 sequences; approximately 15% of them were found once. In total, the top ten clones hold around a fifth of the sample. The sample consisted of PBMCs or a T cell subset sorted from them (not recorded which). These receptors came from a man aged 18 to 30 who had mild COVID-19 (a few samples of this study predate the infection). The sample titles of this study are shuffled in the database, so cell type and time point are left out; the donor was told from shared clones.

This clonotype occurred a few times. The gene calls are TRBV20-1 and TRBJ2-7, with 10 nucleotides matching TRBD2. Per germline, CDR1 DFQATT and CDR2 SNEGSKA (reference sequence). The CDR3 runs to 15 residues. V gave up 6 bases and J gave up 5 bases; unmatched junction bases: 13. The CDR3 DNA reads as TGCAGTGCCACAATAGCGGGGGGCCTCCGAAACGAGCAGTACGTC. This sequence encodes CSATIAGGLRNEQYV.

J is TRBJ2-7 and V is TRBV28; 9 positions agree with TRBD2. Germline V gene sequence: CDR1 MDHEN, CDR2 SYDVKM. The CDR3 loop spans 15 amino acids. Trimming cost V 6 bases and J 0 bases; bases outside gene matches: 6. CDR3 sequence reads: CASRASGTSSYEQYV. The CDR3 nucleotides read TGTGCCAGCAGGGCTAGCGGGACGAGCTCCTACGAGCAGTACGTC.

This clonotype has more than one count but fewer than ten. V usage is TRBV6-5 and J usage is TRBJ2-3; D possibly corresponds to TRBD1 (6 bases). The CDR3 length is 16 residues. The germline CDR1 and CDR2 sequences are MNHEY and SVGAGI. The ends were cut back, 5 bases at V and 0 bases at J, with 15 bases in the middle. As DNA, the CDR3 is TGTGCCAGCAGTAAAACAGGGCGCTCTAGCACAGATACGCAGTATTTT. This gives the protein CASSKTGRSSTDTQYF.

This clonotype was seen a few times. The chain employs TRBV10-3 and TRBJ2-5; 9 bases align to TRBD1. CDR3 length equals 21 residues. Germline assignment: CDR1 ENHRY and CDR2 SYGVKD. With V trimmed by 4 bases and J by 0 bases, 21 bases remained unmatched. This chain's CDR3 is CAISAVVSRDREDRDQETQYF. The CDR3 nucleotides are TGTGCCATCAGTGCTGTCGTGTCGAGGGACAGGGAGGATAGAGACCAAGAGACCCAGTACTTC.

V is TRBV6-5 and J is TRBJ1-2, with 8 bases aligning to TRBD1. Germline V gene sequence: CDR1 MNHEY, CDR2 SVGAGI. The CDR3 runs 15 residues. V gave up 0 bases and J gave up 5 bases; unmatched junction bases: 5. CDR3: CASSYSVTGAYGYTF. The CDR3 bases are TGTGCCAGCAGTTACTCGGTGACAGGGGCTTATGGCTACACCTTC.

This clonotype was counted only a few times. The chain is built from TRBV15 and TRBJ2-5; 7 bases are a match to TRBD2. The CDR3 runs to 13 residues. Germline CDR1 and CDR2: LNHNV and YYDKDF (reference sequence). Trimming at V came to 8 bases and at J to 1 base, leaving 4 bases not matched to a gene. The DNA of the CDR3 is TGTGCCACCGGGGGGGGAATCCAAGAGACCCAGTACTTC. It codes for CATGGGIQETQYF.

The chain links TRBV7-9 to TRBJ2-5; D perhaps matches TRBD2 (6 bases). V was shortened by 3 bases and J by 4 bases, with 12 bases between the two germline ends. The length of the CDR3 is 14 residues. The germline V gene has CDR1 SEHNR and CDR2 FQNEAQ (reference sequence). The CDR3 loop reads CASSLMQGGETQYF. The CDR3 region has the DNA TGTGCCAGCAGCTTGATGCAGGGAGGAGAGACCCAGTACTTC.

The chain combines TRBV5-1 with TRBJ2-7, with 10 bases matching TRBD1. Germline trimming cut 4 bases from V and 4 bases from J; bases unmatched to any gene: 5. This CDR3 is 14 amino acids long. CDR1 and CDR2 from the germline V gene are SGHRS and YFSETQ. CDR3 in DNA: TGCGCCAGCAGCCCCGGACAGGGGGTATACGAGCAGTACGTC. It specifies CASSPGQGVYEQYV.

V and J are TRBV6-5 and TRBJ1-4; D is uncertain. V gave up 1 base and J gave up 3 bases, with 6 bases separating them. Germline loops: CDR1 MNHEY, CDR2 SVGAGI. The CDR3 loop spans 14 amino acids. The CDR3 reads CASSYLAPNEKLFF. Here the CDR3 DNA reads TGTGCCAGCAGTTACTTGGCTCCTAATGAAAAACTGTTTTTT.

The CDR3 region is CASSRWTGRETQYF. In DNA, the CDR3 is TGTGCCAGCTCACGGTGGACAGGGCGGGAGACCCAGTACTTC. The genes are TRBV18 and TRBJ2-5; 8 nucleotides match TRBD1. The CDR3 extends over 14 amino acids. The germline V gene has CDR1 KGHSH and CDR2 LQKENI. The V segment lost 4 bases and the J segment 5 bases; nucleotides outside the gene matches: 6. Looking up the rest from reference TRBV18 and TRBJ2-5 gives the full variable domain: NAGVMQNPRHLVRRRGQEARLRCSPMKGHSHVYWYRQLPEEGLKFMVYLQKENIIDESGMPKERFSAEFPKEGPSILRIQQVVRGDSAAYFCASSRWTGRETQYFGPGTRLLVL.

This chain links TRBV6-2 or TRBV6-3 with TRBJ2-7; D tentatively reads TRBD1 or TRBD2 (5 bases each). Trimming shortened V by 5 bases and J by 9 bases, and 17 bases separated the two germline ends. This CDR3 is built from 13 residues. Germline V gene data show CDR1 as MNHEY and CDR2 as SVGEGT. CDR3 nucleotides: TGTGCCAGCAGTCCCACAGGCAGCCGGGGGCAGTACGTC. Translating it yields CASSPTGSRGQYV.